The 3 T cell receptor beta chains reported below all come from one sample, sequenced in a study of cytomegalovirus exposure and HLA in healthy donors. Assay used: immunoSEQ multiplex PCR; TCRdb lists only in-frame clones, some missing. This sample has fewer than 200,000 clones; around 85% occur once, and the top ten carry approximately 15%. The sequenced sample was PBMCs. These receptors came from a man younger than 35 in good health and CMV-seropositive.

The chain joins TRBV5-5 to TRBJ1-1; TRBD1 agrees at 9 bases. This CDR3 is 14 amino acids long. Looked up from germline, CDR1 is SGHKS and CDR2 is YYEKEE (reference sequence). The J segment lost 10 bases and the V segment lost 0 bases, leaving 7 bases of the junction unmatched. This CDR3 is CASSLEATGGLAFF. The CDR3 DNA reads TGTGCCAGCAGCTTGGAAGCGACAGGGGGATTAGCTTTCTTT.

The chain is built from TRBV19 and TRBJ1-2, with D perhaps TRBD1 (6 bases). The CDR3 extends over 13 amino acids. The V gene's germline CDR1 is LNHDA and CDR2 SQIVND (reference sequence). Trimming took off 5 bases at V and 6 bases at J, with 13 bases between the two ends. CDR3 DNA sequence: TGTGCCAGTAGTTCATACCAGGGGAATGGCTACACCTTC. Translating it yields CASSSYQGNGYTF.

This clone was counted only a few times. This chain uses TRBV7-9 with TRBJ2-1; TRBD2 aligns across 9 bases. Germline V gives CDR1 SEHNR, CDR2 FQNEAQ (reference sequence). V shed 5 bases and J 10 bases; nucleotides not matched to a gene: 3. The CDR3 totals 12 residues. The DNA of the CDR3 is TGTGCCAGCAGCCCGCTAGCGGGAGAGCAGTTCTTC. Residues: CASSPLAGEQFF.